This record covers a single T cell receptor (beta chain). The antigen is undetermined. A second 7 to 11 cycle PCR used barcoded and J-beta primers. One entry per CDR3 protein, called by TCRdb with MiXCR from the 5' RACE reads. Altogether some 800,000 distinct CDR3 sequences are present, under 55% being singletons, with the ten largest covering under 20%. The data belong to a study of blood T cells in healthy people across ages. General observations from the study: In these data, TCR beta diversity tracked strongly with naive T cell percentage. The CMV status of each donor remained undetermined, and this could have confounded shifts in expanded clonotypes. Long-lived donors exceeded aged donors in naive CD4+ cells and diversity.

Per the germline V gene, CDR1 is ENHRY and CDR2 is SYGVKD. This CDR3 spans 14 amino acids. The donors, all healthy, were Caucasians living in Russia, aged about 6 to 100. Sequencing used blood. The source of this sequence is a man aged 60 to 69 in good health. The J gene is TRBJ2-5, the V gene TRBV10-3; D call uncertain. Judging by the DNA end, TRBJ2-7 fits better; the J call may be wrong. DNA of the CDR3: TGTGCCATCAGCCCTAAGGGTGGATCCGACGAGCAGTACTTC. This translates into CAISPKGGSDEQYF.